One sample yielded the 26 T cell receptor beta chains listed below, sequenced in a study of immune characterization of retroperitoneal liposarcoma. TCRdb redid the calling of the PCR reads with MiXCR, one entry per CDR3 protein. The repertoire has 10,000 or so distinct CDR3 sequences, roughly a quarter of them found once; the top ten carry over 6.5%. The specimen sequenced was tumor tissue. The receptors shown here come from a male donor with retroperitoneal liposarcoma.

The gene calls are TRBV5-6 and TRBJ2-5, with 8 positions matching TRBD1. The assigned J gene may be wrong: the sequence end matches TRBJ2-1 better. Germline values: CDR1 SGHDT, CDR2 YYEEEE. CDR3 size: 13 residues. CDR3 residues: CASSSDRVYEQFF. CDR3 bases: TGTGCCAGCAGCTCGGACAGGGTCTACGAGCAGTTCTTC.

This clonotype came up many times. V is TRBV12-3 or TRBV12-4 and J is TRBJ2-1; D gene unclear. V was cut by 1 base and J by 7 bases, with 8 bases left in between. The CDR3 contains 13 residues. The CDR3 reads CASSLGVRNEQFF. CDR3 DNA: TGTGCCAGCAGTTTAGGGGTAAGAAATGAGCAGTTCTTC.

By frequency in the sample, this clonotype is medium-sized. The chain uses TRBV6-1 and TRBJ2-1; D not resolved. The J call may not be correct, given that the DNA end is closer to TRBJ2-7. In germline, CDR1 is MNHNS, CDR2 SASEGT. This CDR3 is built from 15 residues. In DNA, the CDR3 is TGTGCCAGCAGTGAAGCGCCAGGTCCCCCCAAAGAGCAGTACTTC. It translates to CASSEAPGPPKEQYF.

By share of the sample, this clonotype is medium-sized. The chain couples TRBV7-6 to TRBJ2-6; TRBD1 might be the D (5 bases). CDR3 length: 16 residues. Germline CDR1 SGHVS, CDR2 FNYEAQ. V was pared by 0 bases and J by 8 bases, with 14 bases between. This chain's CDR3 is CASSLAAGQLTNVLTF. The CDR3, as DNA: TGTGCCAGCAGCTTAGCGGCAGGGCAGTTGACCAACGTCCTGACTTTC.

Points on this clonotype: The CDR3 does not end in the conserved phenylalanine or tryptophan, so this is likely a read error. The chain has TRBV7-2 and TRBJ2-5; either TRBD1 or TRBD2 may fit D (6 bases each). Germline CDR1 reads SGHTA; CDR2 reads FQGNSA. Trimming took off 1 base at V and 11 bases at J, with 20 bases between the two ends. This CDR3 region has 15 residues. The CDR3 loop reads CASSLDNGGYNEQYH. The CDR3, as DNA: TGTGCCAGCAGCTTAGACAACGGGGGCTACAATGAGCAGTACCAC.

Judged by abundance, this clonotype is medium-sized. This chain connects TRBV6-1 to TRBJ2-7, with D possibly being TRBD1 or TRBD2 (5 bases each). Germline V gene data show CDR1 as MNHNS and CDR2 as SASEGT. Between the trimmed V and J ends, which lost 1 base and 0 bases, there was a span of 13 bases. The CDR3 consists of 16 residues. As DNA, the CDR3 is TGTGCCAGCAGTGAAGAGGGGCCAGGGAGCTCCTACGAGCAGTACTTC. It encodes CASSEEGPGSSYEQYF.

The chain links TRBV7-6 to TRBJ1-5; D is undetermined. Germline V CDR1 and CDR2: SGHVS, FNYEAQ. The CDR3 loop spans 14 amino acids. Trimming removed 8 bases at V and 2 bases at J, with 13 bases between. The DNA of the CDR3 is TGTGCCAGCGGGGAGGGCAGTGGCAATCAGCCCCAGCATTTT. As protein: CASGEGSGNQPQHF. Full variable domain (remainder filled in from reference TRBV7-6 and TRBJ1-5): GAGVSQSPRYKVTKRGQDVALRCDPISGHVSLYWYRQALGQGPEFLTYFNYEAQQDKSGLPNDRFSAERPEGSISTLTIQRTEQRDSAMYRCASGEGSGNQPQHFGDGTRLSIL.

The chain recombines TRBV7-1 with TRBJ2-1; 15 bases match TRBD2. The J call may be wrong; the DNA end is better matched by TRBJ2-7. Being an ORF, TRBV7-1 has a function that is uncertain. The CDR3 covers 17 residues. CDR3 sequence (DNA): TGTGCCACCGGCGGGGGGACTAGCGGGAGGTCCCTTGAGCGGCAGTACTTC. Translating it yields CATGGGTSGRSLERQYF.

This clonotype is labeled medium-sized (0.01 to 0.1%). The V gene is TRBV7-8, the J gene TRBJ2-1; D tentatively fits TRBD1 or TRBD2 (6 bases each). Per germline, CDR1 SGHVS and CDR2 FQNEAQ. The CDR3 has 13 amino acids. Trimming removed 8 bases at V and 10 bases at J, with 18 bases between. CDR3 amino acids: CASAGHRSYEQFF. The CDR3 region has the DNA TGTGCCAGCGCGGGACACCGTTCCTACGAGCAGTTCTTC.

The chain couples TRBV7-2 to TRBJ2-7; D gene unclear. The closer fit of TRBJ2-5 to the DNA end suggests the J call may be wrong. Germline values: CDR1 SGHTA, CDR2 FQGNSA. The CDR3 loop spans 11 amino acids. DNA of the CDR3: TGTGCCAGCTCTCCCCAGGAGACCCAGTACTTC. Its translation: CASSPQETQYF.

The CDR3 here is CASSYSPGAYEQYF. The CDR3 DNA follows: TGTGCCAGCAGTTACTCTCCAGGGGCCTACGAGCAGTACTTC. The rearrangement uses TRBV6-6 and TRBJ2-1, with a weak D call TRBD1 (6 bases). The last part of the DNA fits TRBJ2-7 better; the J call may be wrong. Looked up from germline, CDR1 is MNHNY and CDR2 is SVGAGI (reference sequence). The length of the CDR3 is 14 residues.

This clonotype was observed a few times. The V and J genes are TRBV7-6 and TRBJ2-3, with D tentatively TRBD2 (6 bases). V was clipped by 5 bases and J by 2 bases, with 17 bases between them. The germline V gene encodes CDR1 SGHVS and CDR2 FNYEAQ. The CDR3 runs to 16 residues. As DNA, the CDR3 is TGTGCCAGCAGCCCGGGTGTGGGGGAGGTCACAGATACGCAGTATTTT. It yields the protein CASSPGVGEVTDTQYF.

This clonotype was counted between two and nine times. This chain connects TRBV14 to TRBJ2-1, with 8 bases identical to TRBD2. The J call is in doubt because the DNA end fits TRBJ2-7 better. The CDR3 contains 15 residues. Germline V gene lookup returns CDR1 SGHDN and CDR2 FVKESK. The CDR3 DNA sequence: TGTGCCAGCAGCCACGTCGGGGGGGCAGGCAATGAGCAGTACTTC. This gives the protein CASSHVGGAGNEQYF.

This clonotype is medium-sized (0.01 to 0.1%) within its sample. The V call is TRBV6-1, the J call TRBJ2-1, with a tentative D call TRBD2 (7 bases). This CDR3 comprises 14 residues. Germline V gene data show CDR1 as MNHNS and CDR2 as SASEGT. The V end lost 3 bases, the J end lost 11 bases, and 17 bases lay between the germline ends. The CDR3 loop is CASSDRGASVKQFF. As DNA, the CDR3 is TGTGCCAGCAGTGATCGGGGGGCCAGCGTTAAGCAGTTCTTC.

This chain uses TRBV7-6 with TRBJ2-6, with a weak D call TRBD1 (6 bases). V dropped 2 bases and J dropped 4 bases, with 18 bases sitting between them. From germline, CDR1 is SGHVS and CDR2 FNYEAQ. The CDR3 sequence is 18 residues long. For the CDR3, the DNA is TGTGCCAGCAGCTTACTGACAGGAGGTTATGGGGGGGCCAACGTCCTGACTTTC. Encoded protein: CASSLLTGGYGGANVLTF.

In DNA form, the CDR3 reads TGCGCCAGCAGCCAATTAGGCCCAGGGGCCTCTTTCCAAGAGACCCAGTTCTTC. The encoded protein is CASSQLGPGASFQETQFF. The rearrangement uses TRBV4-3 and TRBJ2-1; perhaps TRBD1 as D (6 bases). The CDR3 contains 18 residues. Per the germline V gene, CDR1 is LGHNA and CDR2 is YSLEER. V was shortened by 2 bases and J by 13 bases, with 30 bases between the two germline ends.

A remark on this clonotype: A much larger clonotype is one base distant, so this may be a read error. This chain joins TRBV6-9 and TRBJ2-4; 8 positions agree with TRBD1. The J call may be incorrect, as the DNA end agrees better with TRBJ2-7. Per the germline V gene, CDR1 is MNHGY and CDR2 is SVAAGI. This CDR3 is 13 amino acids long. CDR3 bases: TGTGCCAGCAGTAGGACAGGGCCCGACGAGCAGTACTTC. Amino acids: CASSRTGPDEQYF.

The V gene is TRBV12-3 or TRBV12-4, the J gene TRBJ2-3, with D perhaps being TRBD1 or TRBD2 (5 bases each). Trimming cost V 6 bases and J 0 bases, with 10 bases left between them. The CDR3 has 14 residues. The chain's CDR3 is CASRKRGSTDTQYF. The CDR3 coding sequence is TGTGCCAGCAGAAAGAGGGGAAGCACAGATACGCAGTATTTT.

This clonotype was seen at least ten times. The rearrangement uses TRBV7-8 and TRBJ2-5, with TRBD2 identical over 10 bases. The CDR3 consists of 15 residues. The V gene end was trimmed by 3 bases and the J gene end by 11 bases; junction bases not matched to a gene: 12. Germline CDR1 and CDR2: SGHVS and FQNEAQ. CDR3 amino acids: CASSFPAGGPNEQYF. The CDR3 DNA is TGTGCCAGCAGCTTCCCAGCGGGGGGGCCCAATGAGCAGTACTTC.

This clonotype was found a few times. The chain carries TRBV6-1 and TRBJ2-1, with D perhaps matching TRBD2 (6 bases). The CDR3 extends over 14 amino acids. V was shortened by 7 bases and J by 8 bases, with 18 bases between the two germline ends. Germline CDR1 reads MNHNS; CDR2 reads SASEGT. The DNA for the CDR3 is TGTGCCAGCAAAGTCTCAGGCGGCGGGGATGAGCAGTTCTTC. Protein: CASKVSGGGDEQFF.

This chain joins TRBV6-2 or TRBV6-3 and TRBJ1-5; 7 bases agree with TRBD1. CDR3 length equals 15 residues. With 0 bases clipped from V and 7 bases from J, the junction kept 6 bases outside the gene matches. Germline V gene sequence: CDR1 MNHEY, CDR2 SVGEGT. CDR3 coding DNA: TGTGCCAGCAGTTACTCGGGACAGCTTTACCAGCCCCAGCATTTT. It is translated as CASSYSGQLYQPQHF.

This clonotype was seen a single time. The rearrangement joins TRBV19 to TRBJ2-5; tentative D call: TRBD2 (5 bases). The tail of the sequence fits TRBJ2-1 better, so the J call may be wrong. CDR3 size: 11 residues. Germline V lookup: CDR1 LNHDA, CDR2 SQIVND (reference sequence). The CDR3 DNA follows: TGTGCCAGTAGTGGACTCTACGAGCAGTTCTTC. This sequence encodes CASSGLYEQFF.

This clonotype came up once. This chain joins TRBV7-2 and TRBJ2-1, with 11 bases lining up with TRBD2. Germline V CDR1 and CDR2: SGHTA, FQGNSA. The ends lost 7 bases at V and 6 bases at J; junction bases unmatched: 8. The CDR3 loop spans 15 amino acids. The CDR3 region has the DNA TGTGCCAGCACCGCGACTAGCGGGATTATCAATGAGCAGTTCTTC. Its protein is CASTATSGIINEQFF.

This clonotype was detected only a few times. The chain combines TRBV11-2 with TRBJ2-1, with 10 bases aligning to TRBD1. J was trimmed by 10 bases and V by 4 bases; bases with no gene match: 10. This CDR3 comprises 15 residues. CDR1 and CDR2 (germline): SGHAT, FQNNGV. CDR3 in amino acids: CASSSDRGNSYEQFF. Here the CDR3 DNA reads TGTGCCAGCAGCTCGGACAGGGGGAACTCCTACGAGCAGTTCTTC.

This clonotype has just a few counts. V gene TRBV6-4 combines with J gene TRBJ2-3, with TRBD2 identical over 9 bases. V gave up 0 bases and J gave up 4 bases; unmatched junction bases: 2. The CDR3 consists of 15 residues. Germline V gene sequence: CDR1 MRHNA, CDR2 SNTAGT. The CDR3 DNA is TGTGCCAGCAGTGACTCTAGCGGGAGTGCAGATACGCAGTATTTT. Translated, it gives CASSDSSGSADTQYF.

This chain joins TRBV6-1 and TRBJ1-6; D unresolved. CDR3 length: 14 amino acids. The ends were cut back, 4 bases at V and 8 bases at J, with 12 bases in the middle. Germline loops: CDR1 MNHNS, CDR2 SASEGT. The CDR3 loop is CASSAWGWDSPLHF. The CDR3 nucleotides read TGTGCCAGCAGTGCGTGGGGATGGGATTCACCCCTCCACTTT.